Following are 18 T cell receptor beta chains from one sample sequenced in a study of molecular identifiers for immune sequencing clone quantification. TCRdb re-called the PCR reads through MiXCR, storing one row per CDR3 protein. The sample includes about 640,000 distinct CDR3 sequences, 15% to 20% seen only once; the top ten take roughly 0.9%. Specimen: naive CD8+ T cells from blood, with Jurkat cell RNA spiked in. Subset specified: FACS-sorted CD8+CD4-CCR7+CD45RA+ naive T cells. These receptors all come from a human donor in good health. Some libraries in this study had Jurkat cell RNA spiked in.

This clonotype has ten or more counts. J is TRBJ2-3 and V is TRBV6-5, with TRBD2 matching over 8 bases. The CDR3 has 15 residues. V shed 2 bases and J 7 bases; nucleotides not matched to a gene: 8. Germline loops: CDR1 MNHEY, CDR2 SVGAGI. The CDR3 nucleotides read TGTGCCAGCAGTTACGCGGGAGGCCCTACGAATACGCAGTATTTT. It codes for CASSYAGGPTNTQYF.

With respect to this clonotype: It may be a read error: a sequence one base away is much more abundant. This chain connects TRBV27 to TRBJ1-1; no firm D call. Per germline, CDR1 MNHEY and CDR2 SMNVEV (reference sequence). The length of the CDR3 is 15 residues. The V end lost 0 bases, the J end lost 6 bases, and 14 bases lay between the germline ends. CDR3 in amino acids: CASSLSGRADAEAFF. The CDR3 bases are TGTGCCAGCAGTTTATCAGGACGGGCGGACGCTGAAGCTTTCTTT.

This clonotype was found many times. The rearrangement uses TRBV9 and TRBJ1-3; maybe TRBD1 (6 bases). The germline V gene encodes CDR1 SGDLS and CDR2 YYNGEE. V lost 4 bases, J lost 6 bases, and 23 bases lay in between. The CDR3 runs to 17 residues. The CDR3 loop reads CASSSTGTRGPANTIYF. In DNA, the CDR3 is TGTGCCAGCAGCTCCACCGGGACAAGGGGACCTGCAAACACCATATATTTT.

This clonotype was counted ten times or more. V and J are TRBV20-1 and TRBJ2-7, with D perhaps matching TRBD1 (5 bases). This CDR3 contains 11 residues. Germline CDR1 DFQATT, CDR2 SNEGSKA (reference sequence). CDR3 DNA sequence: TGCAGCGCCGCCAGGGTCTACGAGCAGTACTTC. It translates to CSAARVYEQYF.

CDR3 DNA: TGTGCCAGCAGTTTAGTTACTCCTTTGGGGACAGATACGCAGTATTTT. This translates into CASSLVTPLGTDTQYF. The chain links TRBV27 to TRBJ2-3; D is unresolved. V lost 2 bases and J lost 3, with 15 bases in between. Looked up from germline, CDR1 is MNHEY and CDR2 is SMNVEV (reference sequence). This CDR3 is built from 16 residues.

This clonotype was counted at least ten times. The gene calls are TRBV4-3 and TRBJ2-1; no clear D gene. This CDR3 is 16 amino acids long. Germline values: CDR1 LGHNA, CDR2 YSLEER. The germline V and J ends were trimmed by 0 bases and 1 base, with 10 bases remaining between them. In nucleotides, the CDR3 is TGCGCCAGCAGCCAAGACTTCTGGGCGTCCTACAATGAGCAGTTCTTC. Protein product: CASSQDFWASYNEQFF.

This clonotype has at least ten counts. V is TRBV28 and J is TRBJ2-7, with D tentatively TRBD1 (6 bases). CDR1 is MDHEN, CDR2 SYDVKM, per germline. The CDR3 sequence is 13 residues long. Between the trimmed V and J ends, which lost 3 bases and 6 bases, there was a span of 12 bases. In DNA, the CDR3 is TGTGCCAGCAGTTTTCACAGGGCGGGCGAGCAGTACTTC. Residues: CASSFHRAGEQYF.

The table lists this clonotype with many counts. The chain has TRBV29-1 and TRBJ2-6; D is uncertain. Germline V gives CDR1 SQVTM, CDR2 ANQGSEA. Trimming shortened V by 2 bases and J by 2 bases, and 10 bases separated the two germline ends. This CDR3 is built from 15 residues. The chain's CDR3 is CSVESAMPGANVLTF. CDR3 nucleotide sequence: TGCAGCGTTGAATCGGCGATGCCTGGGGCCAACGTCCTGACTTTC. The full variable domain, completed using reference TRBV29-1 and TRBJ2-6, is SAVISQKPSRDICQRGTSLTIQCQVDSQVTMMFWYRQQPGQSLTLIATANQGSEATYESGFVIDKFPISRPNLTFSTLTVSNMSPEDSSIYLCSVESAMPGANVLTFGAGSRLTVL.

This clonotype was counted at least ten times. The V and J genes are TRBV19 and TRBJ2-1; no reliable D call. The CDR3 extends over 15 amino acids. V shed 6 bases and J shed 2 bases, with 14 bases lying between them. Germline V gene sequence: CDR1 LNHDA, CDR2 SQIVND (reference sequence). The CDR3 here is CASSLSGPAYNEQFF. CDR3 DNA sequence: TGTGCCAGTAGCCTATCAGGTCCGGCCTACAATGAGCAGTTCTTC.

This clonotype was recorded many times. The V gene is TRBV4-2, the J gene TRBJ2-1; 8 bases agree with TRBD2. This CDR3 is 15 amino acids long. V lost 3 bases to trimming and J lost 10 bases; unmatched junction nucleotides: 11. Germline values: CDR1 LGHNA, CDR2 YNFKEQ. CDR3 in amino acids: CASSHQTAGGIEQFF. As DNA, the CDR3 is TGTGCCAGCAGCCATCAAACGGCGGGGGGCATAGAGCAGTTCTTC.

About this clonotype itself: The CDR3 end shows no conserved phenylalanine or tryptophan, and so a read error is likely. This chain joins TRBV7-2 and TRBJ1-4; no definite D call. V shed 3 bases and J shed 4 bases, with 9 bases lying between them. This CDR3 has 14 residues. Germline V gives CDR1 SGHTA, CDR2 FQGNSA. In DNA form, the CDR3 reads TGTGCCAGCAGCTTCAGTGACAATAATGAAAAACTGTTTTCT. This encodes CASSFSDNNEKLFS.

In its sample, this clonotype was seen many times. The J gene is TRBJ1-5, the V gene TRBV6-1, with D possibly TRBD1 on 5 matching bases. This CDR3 has 15 amino acids. The germline gives CDR1 MNHNS, CDR2 SASEGT. With 4 bases removed from V and 0 bases from J, the gap between germline ends came to 10 bases. CDR3 in amino acids: CASSGNRNSNQPQHF. The CDR3 coding sequence is TGTGCCAGCAGTGGGAACAGGAATAGCAATCAGCCCCAGCATTTT.

This clonotype was seen many times. This rearrangement joins TRBV5-5 to TRBJ2-7, with 8 bases lining up with TRBD1. Germline V CDR1 and CDR2: SGHKS, YYEKEE (reference sequence). V was pared by 4 bases and J by 2 bases, with 2 bases of the junction left unmatched. This CDR3 contains 13 residues. The CDR3 loop reads CASSVGQAYEQYF. The CDR3 DNA reads TGTGCCAGCAGCGTGGGACAGGCCTACGAGCAGTACTTC.

This clonotype was recorded many times. V gene TRBV18 combines with J gene TRBJ2-3; D gene ambiguous. The length of the CDR3 is 13 residues. Germline CDR1 is KGHSH and CDR2 is LQKENI. V lost 3 bases to trimming and J lost 5 bases, with 9 bases between them. DNA for the CDR3: TGTGCCAGCTCACCTGTTTTGGTAGATACGCAGTATTTT. Its translation is CASSPVLVDTQYF.

Note on this clonotype: A much larger clone lies a single base off, so this may be a read error. The CDR3 region has the DNA TGTGCCAGTAGTATTGTGGGGCTGGGCGGGGAGCTGCTTTTT. As protein: CASSIVGLGGELLF. The chain couples TRBV19 to TRBJ2-2, with D possibly matching TRBD2 (6 bases). The CDR3 extends over 14 amino acids. Germline assignment: CDR1 LNHDA and CDR2 SQIVND (reference sequence). Full variable domain (rest looked up from reference TRBV19 and TRBJ2-2): DGGITQSPKYLFRKEGQNVTLSCEQNLNHDAMYWYRQDPGQGLRLIYYSQIVNDFQKGDIAEGYSVSREKKESFPLTVTSAQKNPTAFYLCASSIVGLGGELLFGEGSRLTVL.

The chain has TRBV5-4 and TRBJ1-2, with a tentative D call TRBD1 (5 bases). In germline, CDR1 is SGHNT, CDR2 YYREEE (reference sequence). V lost 1 base and J 2 bases, leaving 9 bases between the germline ends. This CDR3 contains 14 residues. The CDR3 region is CASSLKGENYGYTF. The CDR3 nucleotides read TGTGCCAGCAGCTTGAAAGGGGAAAACTATGGCTACACCTTC. The full variable domain, in which reference TRBV5-4 and TRBJ1-2 provide the parts outside the CDR3, is ETGVTQSPTHLIKTRGQQVTLRCSSQSGHNTVSWYQQALGQGPQFIFQYYREEENGRGNFPPRFSGLQFPNYSSELNVNALELDDSALYLCASSLKGENYGYTFGSGTRLTVV.

This clonotype appeared many times. The chain uses TRBV6-5 and TRBJ2-7; 9 nucleotides line up with TRBD1. CDR3 length equals 15 residues. Unmatched junction bases numbered 5, after V lost 2 bases and J lost 3 bases. CDR1 and CDR2 (germline): MNHEY, SVGAGI. CDR3 in DNA: TGTGCCAGCAGTTACCCAATGGGACAGGGCTACGAGCAGTACTTC. It encodes CASSYPMGQGYEQYF.

Comment on this clonotype: It may be a read error: a sequence one base away is much more abundant. This CDR3 fails to terminate in the conserved phenylalanine or tryptophan, so it likely reflects a read error. This rearrangement joins TRBV4-3 to TRBJ2-7; TRBD2 might be the D (5 bases). V was clipped by 2 bases and J by 5 bases, with 10 bases between them. This CDR3 contains 13 residues. Germline-derived CDR1 and CDR2 are LGHNA and YSLEER. CDR3 DNA: TGCGCCAGCAGCCAAACTTGGGGAGACGAGCAGTACCTC. Residues: CASSQTWGDEQYL.